This TCR beta chain is drawn from a study of long-term antiretroviral therapy in people with HIV. Overall study findings and caveats: Versus controls, repertoires in people with HIV had narrower CDR3 length ranges.

Survey-level resolution applied to immunoSEQ assay v3.0. Libraries were prepared by immunoSEQ multiplex PCR; TCRdb keeps only in-frame clonotypes and omits some of them. The sample records 18,000 or so clones, around four fifths being singletons. This clone has a handful of counts. Antigen: not known. Germline loops: CDR1 DFQATT, CDR2 SNEGSKA (reference sequence). Trimming shortened V by 1 base and J by 7 bases, and 4 bases separated the two germline ends. The CDR3 has 11 amino acids. The material was unsorted PBMCs, obtained at the start of antiretroviral therapy, before treatment. This chain joins TRBV20-1 and TRBJ1-4; no clear D gene. This receptor was obtained from a woman in her thirties or forties with HIV. The CDR3 loop is CSARAAEKLFF. CDR3 nucleotides: TGCAGTGCTAGAGCTGCTGAAAAACTGTTTTTT.